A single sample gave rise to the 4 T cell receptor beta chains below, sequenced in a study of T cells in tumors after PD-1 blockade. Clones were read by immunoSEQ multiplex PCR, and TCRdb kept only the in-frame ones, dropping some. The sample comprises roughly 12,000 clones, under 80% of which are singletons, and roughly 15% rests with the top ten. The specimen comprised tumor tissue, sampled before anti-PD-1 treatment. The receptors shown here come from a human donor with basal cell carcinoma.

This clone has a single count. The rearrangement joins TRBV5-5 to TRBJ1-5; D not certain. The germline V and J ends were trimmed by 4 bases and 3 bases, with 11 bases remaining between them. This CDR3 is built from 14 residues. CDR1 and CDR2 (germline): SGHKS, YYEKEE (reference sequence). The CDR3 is CASSPVAVNQPQHF. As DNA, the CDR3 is TGTGCCAGCAGCCCTGTGGCAGTCAATCAGCCCCAGCATTTT.

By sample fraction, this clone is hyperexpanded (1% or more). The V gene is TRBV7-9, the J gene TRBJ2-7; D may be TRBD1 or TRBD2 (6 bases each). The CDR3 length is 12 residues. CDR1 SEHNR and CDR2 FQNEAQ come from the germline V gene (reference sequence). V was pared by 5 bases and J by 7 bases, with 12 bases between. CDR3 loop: CASSRGLREQYF. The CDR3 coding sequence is TGTGCCAGCAGCCGGGGGCTAAGGGAGCAGTACTTC. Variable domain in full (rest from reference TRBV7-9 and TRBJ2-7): DTGVSQNPRHKITKRGQNVTFRCDPISEHNRLYWYRQTLGQGPEFLTYFQNEAQLEKSRLLSDRFSAERPKGSFSTLEIQRTEQGDSAMYLCASSRGLREQYFGPGTRLTVT.

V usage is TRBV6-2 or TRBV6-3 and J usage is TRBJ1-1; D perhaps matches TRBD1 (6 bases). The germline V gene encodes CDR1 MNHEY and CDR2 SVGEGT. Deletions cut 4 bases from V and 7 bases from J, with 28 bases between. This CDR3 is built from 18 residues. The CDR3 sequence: CASSFILGEGGWLNEAFF. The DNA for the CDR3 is TGTGCCAGCAGTTTTATACTTGGCGAAGGGGGATGGCTTAATGAAGCTTTCTTT.

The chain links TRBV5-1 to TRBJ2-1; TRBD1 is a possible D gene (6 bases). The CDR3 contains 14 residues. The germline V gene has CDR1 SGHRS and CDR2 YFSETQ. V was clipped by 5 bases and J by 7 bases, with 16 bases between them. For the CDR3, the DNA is TGCGCCAGCAGAGGGCAGGGGATAAGAAATGAGCAGTTCTTC. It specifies CASRGQGIRNEQFF.